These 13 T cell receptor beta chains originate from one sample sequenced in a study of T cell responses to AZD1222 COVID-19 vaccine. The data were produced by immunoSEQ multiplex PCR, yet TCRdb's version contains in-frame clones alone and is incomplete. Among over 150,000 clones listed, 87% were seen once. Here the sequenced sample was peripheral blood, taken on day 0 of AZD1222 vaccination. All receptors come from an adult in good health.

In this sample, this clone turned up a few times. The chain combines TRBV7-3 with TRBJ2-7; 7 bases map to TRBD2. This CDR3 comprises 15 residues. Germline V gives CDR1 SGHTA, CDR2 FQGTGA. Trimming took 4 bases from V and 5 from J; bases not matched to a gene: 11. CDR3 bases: TGTGCCAGCAGCTCGCCGGCGGGGGATCACCACGAGCAGTACTTC. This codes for CASSSPAGDHHEQYF.

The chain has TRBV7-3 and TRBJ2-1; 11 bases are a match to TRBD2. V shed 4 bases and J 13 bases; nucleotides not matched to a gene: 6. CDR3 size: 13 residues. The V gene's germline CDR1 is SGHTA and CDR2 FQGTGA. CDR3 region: CASSYTSGSLQFF. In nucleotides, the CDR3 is TGTGCCAGCAGCTATACTAGCGGGAGCCTTCAGTTCTTC.

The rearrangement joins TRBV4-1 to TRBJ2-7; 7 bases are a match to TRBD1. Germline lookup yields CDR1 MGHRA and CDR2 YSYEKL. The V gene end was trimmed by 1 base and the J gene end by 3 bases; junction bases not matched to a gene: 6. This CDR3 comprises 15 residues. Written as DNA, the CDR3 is TGCGCCAGCAGCCAAGTGGGACAGCCGATCTACGAGCAGTACTTC. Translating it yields CASSQVGQPIYEQYF.

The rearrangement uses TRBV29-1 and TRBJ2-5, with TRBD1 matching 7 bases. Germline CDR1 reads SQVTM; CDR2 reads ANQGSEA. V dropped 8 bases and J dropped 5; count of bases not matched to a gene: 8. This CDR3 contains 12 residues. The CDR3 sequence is CSFRTGGETQYF. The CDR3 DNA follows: TGCAGCTTTCGGACAGGCGGGGAGACCCAGTACTTC.

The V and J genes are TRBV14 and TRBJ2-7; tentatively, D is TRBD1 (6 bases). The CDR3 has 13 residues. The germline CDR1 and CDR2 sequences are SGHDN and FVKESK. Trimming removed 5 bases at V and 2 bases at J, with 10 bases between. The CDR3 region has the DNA TGTGCCAGCAGCGTCAACAGGGCCTACGAGCAGTACTTC. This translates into CASSVNRAYEQYF.

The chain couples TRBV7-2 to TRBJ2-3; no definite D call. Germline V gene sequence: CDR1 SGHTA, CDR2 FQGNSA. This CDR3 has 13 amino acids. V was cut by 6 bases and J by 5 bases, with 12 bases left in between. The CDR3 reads CASSRQVGDTQYF. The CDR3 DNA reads TGTGCCAGCAGTCGTCAGGTTGGAGATACGCAGTATTTT.

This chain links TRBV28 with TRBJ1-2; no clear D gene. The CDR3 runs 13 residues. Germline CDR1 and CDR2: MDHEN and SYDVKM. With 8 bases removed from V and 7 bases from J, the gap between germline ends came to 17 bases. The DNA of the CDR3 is TGTGCCAGCTCCGAGGCGGGGATAGGTGGCTACACCTTC. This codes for CASSEAGIGGYTF.

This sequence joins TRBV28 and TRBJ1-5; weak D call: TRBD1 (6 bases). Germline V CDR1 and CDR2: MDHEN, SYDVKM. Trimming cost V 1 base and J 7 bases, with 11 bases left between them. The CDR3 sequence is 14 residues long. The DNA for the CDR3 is TGTGCCAGCAGTTTATCACAGGGAGGACAGCCCCAGCATTTT. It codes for CASSLSQGGQPQHF.

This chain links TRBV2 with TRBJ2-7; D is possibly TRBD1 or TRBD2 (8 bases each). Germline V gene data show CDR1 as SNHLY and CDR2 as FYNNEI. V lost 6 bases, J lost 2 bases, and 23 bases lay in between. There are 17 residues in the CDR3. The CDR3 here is CASRTFLAGQATYEQYF. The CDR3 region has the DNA TGTGCCAGCAGGACGTTTTTAGCGGGACAGGCTACCTACGAGCAGTACTTC.

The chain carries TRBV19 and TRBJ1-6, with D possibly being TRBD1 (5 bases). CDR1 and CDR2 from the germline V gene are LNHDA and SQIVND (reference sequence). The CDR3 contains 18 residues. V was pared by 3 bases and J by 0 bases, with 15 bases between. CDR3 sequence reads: CASSISRGWSSYNSPLHF. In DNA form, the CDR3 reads TGTGCCAGTAGTATTAGTAGGGGCTGGAGCTCCTATAATTCACCCCTCCACTTT.

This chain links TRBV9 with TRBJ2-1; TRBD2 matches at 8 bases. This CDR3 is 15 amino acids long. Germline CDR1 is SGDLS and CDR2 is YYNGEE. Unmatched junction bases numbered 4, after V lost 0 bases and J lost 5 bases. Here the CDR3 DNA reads TGTGCCAGCAGCGTAGGAGCGGGAGCCCACAATGAGCAGTTCTTC. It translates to CASSVGAGAHNEQFF.

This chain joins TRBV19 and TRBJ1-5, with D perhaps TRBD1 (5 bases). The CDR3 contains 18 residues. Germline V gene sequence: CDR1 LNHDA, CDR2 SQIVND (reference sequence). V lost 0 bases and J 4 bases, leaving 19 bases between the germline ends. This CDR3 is CASSIDGWGTPGNQPQHF. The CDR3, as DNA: TGTGCCAGTAGTATAGATGGATGGGGGACCCCTGGGAATCAGCCCCAGCATTTT.

CDR3 loop: CASRQSYEQYF. In DNA, the CDR3 is TGTGCCAGTCGACAGTCATACGAGCAGTACTTC. The gene calls are TRBV5-5 and TRBJ2-7; a possible D gene is TRBD1 (5 bases). The CDR3 is 11 residues long. Deletions cut 8 bases from V and 4 bases from J, with 10 bases between. In germline, CDR1 is SGHKS, CDR2 YYEKEE (reference sequence).